What follows is one TCR beta chain and its context. The antigen this receptor binds is unknown. No base quality information exists; no much larger clone differs at one position. The sample belongs to a study of shared clonotypes between healthy human individuals (dated by TCRdb to about 2020). Looking at the study overall: A couple of women and a few men aged 18 to 49 years were included in the cohort. To estimate repertoire size and how much clonotypes are shared between individuals, the study performed deep sequencing of blood TCR repertoires from roughly five healthy adults. Each donor's leukapheresis produced roughly between about 0.8 and 8.9 billion PBMCs. Different laboratories and diverse techniques were used to prepare libraries and sequence TCR repertoires, to increase sequencing depth and limit assay-specific biases. For each donor, CD4 naive and CD4 memory were each given three plates, CD8 naive was given two plates, and CD8 memory was given one plate. What the work shows at the level of the full study, not this receptor alone: Rarefaction of sorted-subset datasets indicated incomplete sequencing despite the large sequencing depth. Compared with non-shared clonotypes, clonotypes shared by all four sorted-subset donors had higher generation probabilities. Sampling was limited to blood, and TCR repertoires in tissue likely differ from TCR repertoires in blood. Across a few donors, 5% to 6% of naive CD4, roughly 3.4% of naive CD8, under 2.5% of memory CD4, and approximately 0.42% of memory CD8 clonotypes were shared. The genetic and exposure-history diversity represented was limited by the small number of donors. Based on pairwise subsampling, the degree of clonotype sharing among donors was expected to be affected by sequencing depth. Naive subsets generally had larger estimated clonotype richness than memory subsets.

Using the deep immunoSEQ assay, multiplex PCR amplified TCR CDR3 regions from genomic DNA. Extracted genomic DNA from each cell subset was spread evenly across all wells of several immunoSEQ 96-well plates, with each plate serving as a replicate. For sorted subsets, about 220 ng of genomic DNA, equivalent to roughly 30,000 T cell genomes, went into each replicate PCR. Purified libraries were quantified with a Qubit 3.0 fluorometer, sized on a Bioanalyzer 2100, and re-quantified with the KAPA Library Quantification kit. Each immunoSEQ 96-well plate was sequenced on its own single-read 150-cycle Illumina NextSeq 550 flow cell. Turning to the authors' computational methods: The immunoSEQ output contained only junctional sequences without quality scores, so filtering could not match that applied to full-length reads. To assign V/J genes and CDR3, sequences were annotated using PyIR, a Python wrapper for IgBLAST v1.9, with IMGT germline references. Reads with weak V/J assignments (E-value above 1e-6), missing CDR3, stop codons, out-of-frame junctions, or ambiguous translated residues were removed. V3J clonotypes were defined as sequences sharing an identical inferred V gene, J gene, and CDR3 amino acid sequence. The percentage overlap between two repertoires was calculated by dividing the number of shared unique clonotypes by the size of the smaller repertoire. Three approaches were used to assess repertoire richness: RTK rarefaction, the Chao1 estimator, and Recon v2.1 estimates of unobserved clonotypes. Generation probabilities were computed with OLGA for all TCRbeta clonotypes obtained by the gDNA method from several donors. The immuneACCESS repertoire file appears here via TCRdb, limited to in-frame rearrangements. These files lack a portion of the clones; in checked studies, under half of the deficit traces to unresolved V genes, and the cause of the others is not known. The V and J calls and clone size were taken over from that table, and D and trimming were inferred from the DNA. For this sample the table gives around 700,000 clones, of which around 72% were detected only once. The top ten clonotypes cover around 2% of the sample.

The CDR3 has 13 amino acids, counting the end cysteine and phenylalanine. Only the CDR3 DNA stays, 39 bases, in frame from base 1. CDR1 SEHNR and CDR2 FQNEAQ are derived from the germline V gene (reference sequence). V and J are truncated by 5 bases and 1 base respectively, leaving an intervening sequence of 8 bases. Donors were healthy HIV-negative adults with no recently reported acute infections or vaccinations. All donors were Caucasian adults living in Nashville, Tennessee, USA. Magnetic negative selection was used to enrich CD4+ T cells, after which naive cells were positively selected on CD45RA and the negative fraction became the memory subset. Blood was collected by leukapheresis, and PBMCs were isolated by Ficoll-Histopaque density gradient centrifugation and then cryopreserved in liquid nitrogen vapor phase. Analytical flow cytometry was used to check the purity and quantity of each magnetically sorted T cell population. Genomic DNA was isolated from each sorted fraction and quantified by UV absorbance on a Nanodrop 2000c.

The sequence joins TRBV7-9 to TRBJ1-1; no D segment can be confidently identified. The specimen was memory CD4+ T cells sorted from blood. Interpreted using the paper, the cell subset or site label stands for: CD45RA-negative fraction. This TCR derives from a woman between 25 and 40 years old in good health. The DNA sequence is TGTGCCAGCAGCCGGAAGGAGAACACTGAAGCTTTCTTT. The resulting protein is CASSRKENTEAFF.